Following are 20 T cell receptor beta chains from one sample sequenced in a study of glioma-infiltrating T cells. Using RNA template, CDR3s of TCR alpha and beta were amplified with iRepertoire arm-PCR. TCRdb recomputed calls from the multiplex PCR reads with MiXCR, one row per CDR3 protein. In the table there are some 160,000 distinct CDR3 sequences, around 40% of which are singletons. Sequenced material: glioma tissue, nonneoplastic brain tissue, or PBMCs (not recorded which). These receptors were collected from a human donor with low-grade glioma or glioblastoma, undergoing nonglioma brain surgery, or in good health (not recorded which).

This clonotype was seen at least ten times. This sequence joins TRBV20-1 and TRBJ1-5; possible D gene TRBD1, 6 bases. CDR1 and CDR2 from the germline V gene are DFQATT and SNEGSKA (reference sequence). The CDR3 loop spans 15 amino acids. V dropped 0 bases and J dropped 3 bases, with 12 bases sitting between them. Written as DNA, the CDR3 is TGCAGTGCTAGAGACCAACAGGGCTACAATCAGCCCCAGCATTTT. It specifies CSARDQQGYNQPQHF.

Comments on this clonotype: A read error may be the cause here, since a much bigger clone is one base away. This CDR3 reads CASSIGLANEQYF. CDR3 coding DNA: TGTGCCAGTAGTATAGGCTTGGCGAACGAGCAGTACTTC. V usage is TRBV19 and J usage is TRBJ2-7; D unclear. Germline CDR1 is LNHDA and CDR2 is SQIVND (reference sequence). V was shortened by 1 base and J by 5 bases, with 9 bases between the two germline ends. The CDR3 loop spans 13 amino acids.

The chain joins TRBV9 to TRBJ2-7, with a possible D match to TRBD1 (6 bases). This CDR3 is built from 13 residues. Trimming took 2 bases from V and 6 from J, leaving 12 bases between them. CDR1 and CDR2 from the germline V gene are SGDLS and YYNGEE. CDR3 sequence reads: CASSVTGFTEQYF. The CDR3 DNA reads as TGTGCCAGCAGCGTCACAGGGTTCACCGAGCAGTACTTC. Full variable domain (remainder filled in from reference TRBV9 and TRBJ2-7): DSGVTQTPKHLITATGQRVTLRCSPRSGDLSVYWYQQSLDQGLQFLIQYYNGEERAKGNILERFSAQQFPDLHSELNLSSLELGDSALYFCASSVTGFTEQYFGPGTRLTVT.

In the case of this clonotype: A much larger clone lies one base from this, so it may be a read error. CDR3 sequence reads: CDIRGASYNEQFF. CDR3 DNA: TGTGACATCCGGGGGGCCTCCTACAATGAGCAGTTCTTC. This chain joins TRBV10-3 and TRBJ2-1; possible D gene TRBD2, 7 bases. The CDR3 runs 13 residues. Germline CDR1 ENHRY, CDR2 SYGVKD.

This clonotype has more than one count but fewer than ten. The chain recombines TRBV28 with TRBJ2-5, with D possibly being TRBD1 (6 bases). Trimming removed 5 bases from V and 2 bases from J, with 21 bases in between. The CDR3 length is 17 residues. The germline gives CDR1 MDHEN, CDR2 SYDVKM. This CDR3 reads CASSTFPPPGAQETQYF. CDR3 nucleotides: TGTGCCAGCAGTACTTTCCCACCCCCAGGGGCGCAAGAGACCCAGTACTTC. Full variable domain (rest looked up from reference TRBV28 and TRBJ2-5): DVKVTQSSRYLVKRTGEKVFLECVQDMDHENMFWYRQDPGLGLRLIYFSYDVKMKEKGDIPEGYSVSREKKERFSLILESASTNQTSMYLCASSTFPPPGAQETQYFGPGTRLLVL.

This clonotype has a count of ten or more. One end of the junction does not line up with germline, which may come from a read error. This chain joins TRBV27 and TRBJ1-3, with D unresolved. This CDR3 is 14 amino acids long. Germline assignment: CDR1 MNHEY and CDR2 SMNVEV (reference sequence). As DNA, the CDR3 is TGTGCCAGCAGTTTCCGCTTCCCTGGAAACACCGTATATTTT. Amino acid sequence: CASSFRFPGNTVYF.

This chain links TRBV30 with TRBJ2-7, with D perhaps TRBD1 or TRBD2 (5 bases each). This CDR3 spans 13 amino acids. Germline CDR1 reads GTSNPN; CDR2 reads SVGIG (reference sequence). The CDR3 is CACRGYRSYEQYF. The CDR3 region has the DNA TGTGCGTGCCGGGGCTACCGATCCTACGAGCAGTACTTC.

This clonotype came up many times. This sequence joins TRBV27 and TRBJ2-7; no clear D. V was shortened by 2 bases and J by 2 bases, with 10 bases between the two germline ends. Germline lookup yields CDR1 MNHEY and CDR2 SMNVEV (reference sequence). The CDR3 length is 14 residues. DNA of the CDR3: TGTGCCAGCAGTTTAGATAGTAACACCTACGAGCAGTACTTC. This gives the protein CASSLDSNTYEQYF.

This rearrangement joins TRBV12-3 or TRBV12-4 to TRBJ2-7; TRBD2 matches at 10 bases. CDR3 length: 14 amino acids. V shed 3 bases and J 5 bases; nucleotides not matched to a gene: 4. CDR3 coding DNA: TGTGCCAGCAGTTTGGGACTAGCGAGTGACGAGCAGTACTTC. Its protein product is CASSLGLASDEQYF.

This clonotype occurred a few times. The V and J genes are TRBV2 and TRBJ2-7, with TRBD2 matching 7 bases. CDR3 length equals 14 residues. Germline V lookup: CDR1 SNHLY, CDR2 FYNNEI. Trimming at V came to 3 bases and at J to 4 bases, leaving 6 bases not matched to a gene. The CDR3: CASSEWLAEYEQYF. The CDR3 DNA sequence: TGTGCCAGCAGTGAGTGGCTAGCGGAGTACGAGCAGTACTTC.

This clonotype was seen only a few times. V gene TRBV2 combines with J gene TRBJ2-5; no clear D gene. V was shortened by 8 bases and J by 8 bases, with 15 bases between the two germline ends. Germline loops: CDR1 SNHLY, CDR2 FYNNEI. This CDR3 has 12 residues. CDR3 nucleotide sequence: TGTGCCAGCTATGTCGCGGCTACAACCCAGTACTTC. Translated: CASYVAATTQYF.

This clonotype came up many times. Being one base from a much bigger clone, this may be a read error. V usage is TRBV10-3 and J usage is TRBJ2-1, with D hard to call. CDR1 is ENHRY, CDR2 SYGVKD, per germline. CDR3 size: 11 residues. Trimming removed 5 bases at V and 3 bases at J, with 2 bases between. CDR3 region: CAISNYNEQFF. For the CDR3, the DNA is TGTGCCATCAGTAACTACAATGAGCAGTTCTTC.

About this clonotype: This CDR3 is missing its conserved last phenylalanine or tryptophan, likely due to a read error. CDR3 sequence: CASSPTRQTYEQYL. CDR3 bases: TGTGCCAGCAGCCCCACGAGACAAACCTACGAGCAGTACTTA. This chain connects TRBV7-2 to TRBJ2-7, with no clear D. Trimming left V 5 bases short and J 2 bases short, with 13 bases between. The CDR3 has 14 residues. Germline CDR1 SGHTA, CDR2 FQGNSA.

For this clonotype: Possible read error: a much larger clone is one base away. The V call is TRBV27, the J call TRBJ2-7, with D perhaps TRBD1 or TRBD2 (5 bases each). Germline V gene data show CDR1 as MNHEY and CDR2 as SMNVEV (reference sequence). CDR3 length: 15 residues. The V end was cut by 6 bases, the J end by 3 bases, with 18 bases between. CDR3 in amino acids: CASRTAWGRNYEQYF. CDR3 nucleotide sequence: TGTGCCAGCAGGACTGCTTGGGGACGGAACTACGAGCAGTACTTC.

Notes on this clonotype: A read error may be the cause here, since a much bigger clone is one base away. The rearrangement joins TRBV28 to TRBJ2-5; maybe TRBD1 (6 bases). In germline, CDR1 is MDHEN, CDR2 SYDVKM. V was cut by 7 bases and J by 1 base, with 16 bases left in between. The CDR3 sequence is 15 residues long. CDR3 in amino acids: CASNSNDRCQETQYF. In nucleotides, the CDR3 is TGTGCCAGCAATTCCAATGACAGGTGCCAAGAGACCCAGTACTTC.

Ten or more counts support this clonotype. This rearrangement joins TRBV6-2 or TRBV6-3 to TRBJ2-3, with D hard to call. The CDR3 is 12 residues long. V lost 0 bases and J lost 6, with 4 bases in between. CDR1 is MNHEY, CDR2 SVGEGT, per germline. CDR3 DNA sequence: TGTGCCAGCAGTTACTCGTCCGATACGCAGTATTTT. It is translated as CASSYSSDTQYF.

Comment on this clonotype: A much larger clone differs from this one at a single base, so this may be a read error. The chain links TRBV19 to TRBJ1-2; possible D gene TRBD1, 5 bases. Trimming shortened V by 10 bases and J by 4 bases, and 16 bases separated the two germline ends. CDR1 LNHDA and CDR2 SQIVND come from the germline V gene (reference sequence). This CDR3 has 13 amino acids. The CDR3 sequence is CATSPGTVYGYTF. The DNA for the CDR3 is TGTGCCACTAGCCCAGGGACCGTCTATGGCTACACCTTC. Drawing the rest from reference TRBV19 and TRBJ1-2, the complete variable domain is DGGITQSPKYLFRKEGQNVTLSCEQNLNHDAMYWYRQDPGQGLRLIYYSQIVNDFQKGDIAEGYSVSREKKESFPLTVTSAQKNPTAFYLCATSPGTVYGYTFGSGTRLTVV.

This clonotype has a count of ten or more. V gene TRBV28 combines with J gene TRBJ1-1, with D possibly TRBD1 on 6 matching bases. The ends were cut back, 3 bases at V and 10 bases at J, with 12 bases in the middle. Germline V gene data show CDR1 as MDHEN and CDR2 as SYDVKM. This CDR3 is built from 12 residues. DNA of the CDR3: TGTGCCAGCAGTTTTAATATCAGGGGAGCTTTCTTT. This translates into CASSFNIRGAFF.

A note on this clonotype: The junction departs from the called germline gene at one end, perhaps through a read error. The V and J genes are TRBV3-1 and TRBJ2-4, with TRBD1 identical over 7 bases. The CDR3 is 13 residues long. Germline values: CDR1 LGHDT, CDR2 YNNKEL (reference sequence). CDR3 sequence: CASSRTGENIKYF. The DNA for the CDR3 is TGTGCCAGCAGCCGGACAGGAGAAAACATTAAGTACTTC.

The chain links TRBV24-1 to TRBJ2-7, with 9 bases fitting TRBD2. Germline CDR1 is KGHDR and CDR2 is SFDVKD. The CDR3 totals 14 residues. V lost 11 bases, J lost 8 bases, and 15 bases stayed unmatched. In nucleotides, the CDR3 is TGTGCCATCGCGTCGGGACTAGCAAATTTCAAGCAGTACTTC. This codes for CAIASGLANFKQYF.